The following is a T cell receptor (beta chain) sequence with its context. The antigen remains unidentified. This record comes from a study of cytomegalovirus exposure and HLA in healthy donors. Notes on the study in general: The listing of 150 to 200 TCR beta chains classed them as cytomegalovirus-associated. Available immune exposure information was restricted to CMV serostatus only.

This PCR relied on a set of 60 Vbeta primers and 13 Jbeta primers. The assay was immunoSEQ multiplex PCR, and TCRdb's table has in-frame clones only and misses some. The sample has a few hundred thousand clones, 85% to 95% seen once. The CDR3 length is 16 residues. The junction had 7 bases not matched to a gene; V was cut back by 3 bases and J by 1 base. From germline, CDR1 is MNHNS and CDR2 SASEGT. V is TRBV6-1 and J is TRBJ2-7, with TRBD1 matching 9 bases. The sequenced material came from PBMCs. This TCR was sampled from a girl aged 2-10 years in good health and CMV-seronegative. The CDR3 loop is CASSEFGTGSSYEQYF. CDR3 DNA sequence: TGTGCCAGCAGTGAGTTTGGGACAGGGAGTTCCTACGAGCAGTACTTC.